The TCR beta chain under discussion was sequenced for a study of identical twins. Each donor (without exception) was a healthy Caucasian. This clonotype was counted only a few times. What it binds is not known. A universal primer site was created by template switching, with the cDNA bearing unique molecular identifiers. TCRdb reprocessed the 5' RACE reads with MiXCR, giving one entry per CDR3 protein. In the table there are approximately 1.8 million distinct CDR3 sequences, more than 30% of which are singletons. Findings and caveats of the study: Cross-sectional statistical analysis, not tracking of the same donors, underpinned the conclusions.

In germline, CDR1 is SGHTA, CDR2 FQGNSA. The ends lost 2 bases at V and 1 base at J; junction bases unmatched: 6. This CDR3 region has 16 residues. The chain links TRBV7-2 to TRBJ2-3; 7 nucleotides align to TRBD2. Sequencing used cord blood. The receptor was isolated from a newborn girl in good health. The CDR3 loop reads CASSLSGTSGTDTQYF. CDR3 nucleotides: TGTGCCAGCAGCTTATCCGGAACTAGCGGCACAGATACGCAGTATTTT.